Listed here are 30 T cell receptor beta chains from one sample, sequenced in a study of patients and donors after allogeneic stem cell transplantation. From the RT-PCR reads, TCRdb called clonotypes with MiXCR, one entry per CDR3 protein. This sample has about 230,000 distinct CDR3 sequences, with around an eighth found just once. Sequencing used blood, either unsorted or a sorted T cell fraction (not recorded which). These receptors were collected from a human donor who was either an allogeneic HSCT recipient or a stem cell or donor lymphocyte infusion donor (not recorded which). It is not recorded whose cells these are; they may come from a transplant donor.

This clonotype was counted ten times or more. The gene calls are TRBV11-2 and TRBJ2-1; a weak D match, TRBD2 (7 bases). The CDR3 is 15 amino acids. Trimming took off 0 bases at V and 8 bases at J, with 14 bases between the two ends. Germline values: CDR1 SGHAT, CDR2 FQNNGV. The CDR3 sequence is CASSLDVGGPDEQFF. The CDR3 nucleotides are TGTGCCAGCAGCTTAGATGTGGGGGGGCCTGATGAGCAGTTCTTC.

The sample holds many counts of this clonotype. The genes are TRBV20-1 and TRBJ2-2, with D possibly matching TRBD2 (6 bases). This CDR3 spans 15 amino acids. Per germline, CDR1 DFQATT and CDR2 SNEGSKA (reference sequence). Trimming shortened V by 6 bases and J by 1 base, and 15 bases separated the two germline ends. DNA for the CDR3: TGCAGTGCACGCTGGGGACTTAAGAACACCGGGGAGCTGTTTTTT. Amino acids: CSARWGLKNTGELFF.

This clonotype was detected only a few times. V is TRBV7-9 and J is TRBJ2-7, with TRBD2 matching 7 bases. The CDR3 sequence is 14 residues long. Germline trimming cut 5 bases from V and 2 bases from J; bases unmatched to any gene: 6. Germline assignment: CDR1 SEHNR and CDR2 FQNEAQ (reference sequence). For the CDR3, the DNA is TGTGCCAGCAGCCTCACGGGAGGAGCCTACGAGCAGTACTTC. The encoded protein is CASSLTGGAYEQYF.

This clonotype was seen ten or more times. J is TRBJ2-3 and V is TRBV20-1; no clear D. This CDR3 contains 15 residues. The germline CDR1 and CDR2 sequences are DFQATT and SNEGSKA (reference sequence). V was pared by 0 bases and J by 1 base, with 11 bases between. DNA of the CDR3: TGCAGTGCTAGAGATCGAAGGGTGGGCACAGATACGCAGTATTTT. Amino acid sequence: CSARDRRVGTDTQYF.

The chain is built from TRBV12-3 or TRBV12-4 and TRBJ2-2, with D tentatively TRBD2 (5 bases). The CDR3 covers 15 residues. V lost 7 bases and J 6 bases, leaving 18 bases between the germline ends. CDR3 protein: CASIPAAGRAGELFF. The CDR3, as DNA: TGTGCCAGCATCCCCGCGGCGGGTAGGGCCGGGGAGCTGTTTTTT.

The sample holds many counts of this clonotype. This sequence joins TRBV4-2 and TRBJ2-1, with TRBD2 as a possible D gene (5 bases). There are 16 residues in the CDR3. V dropped 4 bases and J dropped 7 bases, with 20 bases sitting between them. Germline-derived CDR1 and CDR2 are LGHNA and YNFKEQ. CDR3 coding DNA: TGTGCCAGCAGCCCACAGCCAAGGGCGGGCGCGAATGAGCAGTTCTTC. Its protein is CASSPQPRAGANEQFF.

This clonotype was recorded at least ten times. The rearrangement uses TRBV27 and TRBJ1-4, with D unresolved. V dropped 4 bases and J dropped 8 bases, with 14 bases sitting between them. CDR3 length: 14 residues. CDR1 and CDR2 from the germline V gene are MNHEY and SMNVEV (reference sequence). The chain's CDR3 is CASSSDAALEKLFF. CDR3 in DNA: TGTGCCAGCAGTTCCGACGCGGCCCTAGAAAAACTGTTTTTT.

The sample holds many counts of this clonotype. The chain links TRBV6-1 to TRBJ2-4; 9 bases line up with TRBD1. The V segment lost 5 bases and the J segment 1 base; nucleotides outside the gene matches: 3. Germline V gene sequence: CDR1 MNHNS, CDR2 SASEGT. CDR3 size: 15 residues. The CDR3 sequence: CASSRTGDAKNIQYF. The CDR3 DNA follows: TGTGCCAGCAGTAGGACAGGGGATGCCAAAAACATTCAGTACTTC.

This clonotype has a handful of counts. This chain connects TRBV11-2 to TRBJ2-4, with 9 bases fitting TRBD2. Trimming took 4 bases from V and 0 from J; bases not matched to a gene: 7. Germline CDR1 and CDR2: SGHAT and FQNNGV. The length of the CDR3 is 17 residues. The CDR3 sequence: CASSSISGRAAKNIQYF. DNA of the CDR3: TGTGCCAGCAGCTCCATTAGCGGGAGAGCAGCCAAAAACATTCAGTACTTC.

The chain uses TRBV28 and TRBJ1-2; no clear D. The CDR3 totals 12 residues. Per germline, CDR1 MDHEN and CDR2 SYDVKM. With 8 bases removed from V and 6 bases from J, the gap between germline ends came to 13 bases. This CDR3 reads CASASERDGYTF. CDR3 nucleotides: TGTGCCAGCGCTTCCGAGCGGGATGGCTACACCTTC.

This clonotype was picked up a small number of times. The chain carries TRBV4-2 and TRBJ2-5; TRBD2 aligns across 10 bases. This CDR3 is 15 amino acids long. From germline, CDR1 is LGHNA and CDR2 YNFKEQ. The V segment lost 3 bases and the J segment 5 bases; nucleotides outside the gene matches: 6. The CDR3: CASSHSGGAEETQYF. CDR3 nucleotide sequence: TGTGCCAGCAGCCACAGCGGGGGGGCGGAGGAGACCCAGTACTTC.

The chain combines TRBV21-1 with TRBJ2-1; TRBD2, the D gene given by the table, was not confirmed from the DNA. TRBV21-1 constitutes a pseudogene. The CDR3 covers 16 residues. The CDR3 DNA reads TGTGCCAGCAGTCAAAGGGGGGGACTAGTATACAATGAGCAGTTCTTC. Residues: CASSQRGGLVYNEQFF.

In this sample, this clonotype turned up many times. This chain uses TRBV12-3 or TRBV12-4 with TRBJ1-2, with 9 positions matching TRBD1. With V trimmed by 5 bases and J by 7 bases, 8 bases remained unmatched. CDR3 length equals 14 residues. Written as DNA, the CDR3 is TGTGCCAGCAGTCGTGACAGGGGGAAGAGTGGCTACACCTTC. This sequence encodes CASSRDRGKSGYTF.

This clonotype was counted many times. The rearrangement links TRBV6-1 to TRBJ1-4; 7 nucleotides line up with TRBD1. The CDR3 totals 17 residues. V trimming: 5 bases; J trimming: 7 bases; junction bases outside the gene matches: 16. Per the germline V gene, CDR1 is MNHNS and CDR2 is SASEGT. This CDR3 is CASSRGGGGGGREKLFF. In DNA form, the CDR3 reads TGTGCCAGCAGTCGGGGGGGAGGGGGCGGCGGGCGTGAAAAACTGTTTTTT.

This sequence joins TRBV6-5 and TRBJ2-7, with D possibly TRBD2 on 5 matching bases. Germline values: CDR1 MNHEY, CDR2 SVGAGI. The CDR3 sequence is 14 residues long. The V end was cut by 4 bases, the J end by 2 bases, with 12 bases between. CDR3 in amino acids: CASSSSGTTYEQYF. Written as DNA, the CDR3 is TGTGCCAGCAGTTCCAGCGGAACAACCTACGAGCAGTACTTC.

This clonotype has more than one count but fewer than ten. CDR3 sequence: CSAQLTSTDTQYF. The CDR3 nucleotides read TGCAGTGCTCAACTTACTAGCACAGATACGCAGTATTTT. This chain uses TRBV20-1 with TRBJ2-3; D unclear. Germline lookup yields CDR1 DFQATT and CDR2 SNEGSKA (reference sequence). The V end was cut by 5 bases, the J end by 0 bases, with 9 bases between. The CDR3 consists of 13 residues.

This rearrangement joins TRBV12-3 or TRBV12-4 to TRBJ1-2; D is uncertain. V shed 3 bases and J shed 4 bases, with 12 bases lying between them. This CDR3 has 14 amino acids. CDR3 DNA: TGTGCCAGCAGTTTGAGGGAATGGGGCTATGGCTACACCTTC. Its translation is CASSLREWGYGYTF.

The V and J genes are TRBV7-9 and TRBJ1-2; D is uncertain. This CDR3 has 14 residues. V was cut by 0 bases and J by 3 bases, with 8 bases left in between. Germline CDR1 SEHNR, CDR2 FQNEAQ (reference sequence). The CDR3 nucleotides read TGTGCCAGCAGCTTAGCTAATTTTCACTATGGCTACACCTTC. Translating it yields CASSLANFHYGYTF.

This clonotype was seen once. This chain links TRBV19 with TRBJ2-4; 8 bases agree with TRBD1. J lost 6 bases, V lost 4 bases, and 5 bases had no gene match. CDR1 LNHDA and CDR2 SQIVND come from the germline V gene (reference sequence). The CDR3 has 14 amino acids. In nucleotides, the CDR3 is TGTGCCAGTAGTACCCAGGGGGCGGGAAACATTCAGTACTTC. Amino acid sequence: CASSTQGAGNIQYF. Using reference TRBV19 and TRBJ2-4 for the parts outside the CDR3, the full variable domain is DGGITQSPKYLFRKEGQNVTLSCEQNLNHDAMYWYRQDPGQGLRLIYYSQIVNDFQKGDIAEGYSVSREKKESFPLTVTSAQKNPTAFYLCASSTQGAGNIQYFGAGTRLSVL.

In its sample, this clonotype was seen a few times. The chain carries TRBV20-1 and TRBJ1-1, with D perhaps TRBD1 (5 bases). V shed 8 bases and J shed 0 bases, with 25 bases lying between them. The CDR3 consists of 17 residues. CDR1 is DFQATT and CDR2 is SNEGSKA in the germline V gene (reference sequence). Here the CDR3 reads CSSSNPGRRKMNTEAFF. For the CDR3, the DNA is TGCAGTTCCTCAAATCCGGGACGGAGGAAAATGAACACTGAAGCTTTCTTT.

This clonotype has at least ten counts. CDR3 region: CASGLDPRRASGSSYEQYF. The CDR3 coding sequence is TGTGCTAGTGGTTTGGACCCGCGGCGGGCTAGCGGAAGTTCCTACGAGCAGTACTTC. This chain connects TRBV12-5 to TRBJ2-7; 7 bases agree with TRBD2. CDR3 length: 19 amino acids. The J segment lost 1 base and the V segment lost 1 base, leaving 16 bases of the junction unmatched. CDR1 and CDR2 (germline): LGHNT, FRNRAP.

V and J are TRBV19 and TRBJ2-2; the D gene is possibly TRBD2 (6 bases). V lost 5 bases and J 4 bases, leaving 14 bases between the germline ends. Germline V CDR1 and CDR2: LNHDA, SQIVND (reference sequence). The CDR3 covers 15 residues. The CDR3 loop is CASSDPGGVTGELFF. The CDR3 coding sequence is TGTGCCAGTAGTGACCCCGGAGGGGTCACCGGGGAGCTGTTTTTT.

This clonotype was observed many times. The genes are TRBV19 and TRBJ2-2; 9 bases match TRBD1. Germline V gene lookup returns CDR1 LNHDA and CDR2 SQIVND (reference sequence). The ends lost 7 bases at V and 13 bases at J; junction bases unmatched: 7. The CDR3 has 12 residues. CDR3 sequence reads: CASTPDRGGLFF. Here the CDR3 DNA reads TGTGCCAGTACCCCGGACAGGGGTGGGCTGTTTTTT.

This clonotype was found a few times. The chain combines TRBV15 with TRBJ1-1, with D uncertain. CDR3 length equals 12 residues. V was cut by 6 bases and J by 4 bases, with 9 bases left in between. From germline, CDR1 is LNHNV and CDR2 YYDKDF (reference sequence). CDR3 bases: TGTGCCACCAGAGCGGGGATCACTGAAGCTTTCTTT. Translating it yields CATRAGITEAFF.

In this sample, this clonotype turned up a few times. The DNA of the CDR3 is TGTGCCACCAGCAGAATTAGGGACGGGAGCTATGGCTACACCTTC. It encodes CATSRIRDGSYGYTF. V and J are TRBV15 and TRBJ1-2, with a tentative D call TRBD1 (5 bases). Per the germline V gene, CDR1 is LNHNV and CDR2 is YYDKDF (reference sequence). The CDR3 totals 15 residues. Trimming left V 2 bases short and J 4 bases short, with 14 bases between.

This clonotype has more than one count but fewer than ten. For the CDR3, the DNA is TGTGCCACCAGTGATCTTCGGGGCTACGAGCAGTACTTC. This sequence encodes CATSDLRGYEQYF. The chain carries TRBV24-1 and TRBJ2-7; perhaps TRBD2 as D (5 bases). The CDR3 runs 13 residues. Between the trimmed V and J ends, which lost 3 bases and 3 bases, there was a span of 8 bases. Germline V gene lookup returns CDR1 KGHDR and CDR2 SFDVKD.

In this sample, this clonotype turned up many times. V is TRBV12-3 or TRBV12-4 and J is TRBJ1-1; tentative D call: TRBD1 (5 bases). Trimming left V 3 bases short and J 6 bases short, with 11 bases between. The length of the CDR3 is 13 residues. CDR3 DNA sequence: TGTGCCAGCAGTTTTCGGGGGGATGCTGAAGCTTTCTTT. Its translation: CASSFRGDAEAFF.

This clonotype was seen a few times. CDR3: CASRGSSYEQYF. In DNA form, the CDR3 reads TGTGCCAGCAGGGGGAGCTCCTACGAGCAGTACTTC. The gene calls are TRBV11-2 and TRBJ2-7; D may be TRBD2 (5 bases). The germline gives CDR1 SGHAT, CDR2 FQNNGV. The CDR3 extends over 12 amino acids. V lost 6 bases and J 0 bases, leaving 6 bases between the germline ends.

This clonotype came up a few times. This chain uses TRBV12-3 or TRBV12-4 with TRBJ1-4; D not certain. Trimming left V 6 bases short and J 8 bases short, with 7 bases between. The CDR3 loop spans 11 amino acids. The CDR3 spells CASSQTEKLFF. Written as DNA, the CDR3 is TGTGCCAGCAGCCAGACAGAAAAACTGTTTTTT.

In its sample, this clonotype was seen once. A much larger clone differs from this one at a single base, so this may be a read error. This sequence joins TRBV11-3 and TRBJ1-1; 7 bases align to TRBD1. The CDR3 sequence is 13 residues long. Germline V gene data show CDR1 as SGHNT and CDR2 as YENEEA. The CDR3 sequence: CASSLAGQTEDFF. In nucleotides, the CDR3 is TGTGCCAGCAGCTTAGCGGGACAGACTGAAGATTTCTTT.